This T cell receptor beta chain was observed in a study of blood T cell repertoires in COVID-19. Background on the study: Donors in the United States, Italy and Spain gave samples during acute or convalescent COVID-19. T cells, B-cell-depleted T cells, or PBMCs provided the cDNA or gDNA that served as material.

Seattle patient enrollment occurred during active infection, with longitudinal follow-up thereafter. In the authors' workflow: From reference gene primer amplification, estimates of nucleated cell counts were derived. Libraries were prepared by immunoSEQ multiplex PCR; TCRdb keeps only in-frame clonotypes and omits some of them. That table gives V, J and clone size, and the DNA gave D and trimming. The sample gives 250,000 to 300,000 clones, 85% to 90% of which show up once; approximately 12% is in the top ten. V dropped 0 bases and J dropped 3; count of bases not matched to a gene: 4. Germline assignment: CDR1 SGDLS and CDR2 YYNGEE. This CDR3 region has 15 residues.

The receptor was isolated from a woman aged 25 to 45 with COVID-19, enrolled during active disease. The chain combines TRBV9 with TRBJ2-7; 9 positions match TRBD2. The specimen sequenced was peripheral blood. CDR3 bases: TGTGCCAGCAGCGTAGGGACTAGCGAGGGCTACGAGCAGTACTTC. As protein: CASSVGTSEGYEQYF.